This T cell receptor (beta chain) derives from a study of blood T cell repertoires in COVID-19. The ends lost 9 bases at V and 1 base at J; junction bases unmatched: 2. The CDR3 extends over 13 amino acids. Germline V lookup: CDR1 KGHDR, CDR2 SFDVKD. Methods used by the authors: Reference gene primer amplification gave nucleated cell count estimates. Assay used: immunoSEQ multiplex PCR; TCRdb lists only in-frame clones, some missing. V and J calls and clone size are those listed in that table; D and trimming were worked out from the DNA. The sample shows 150,000 to 200,000 clones, about 88% of them seen only once.

Input material: peripheral blood. This receptor was identified in a woman of 80 years or more in a cohort sampled during active or convalescent COVID-19. The chain has TRBV24-1 and TRBJ2-3; 8 bases match TRBD1. The CDR3 coding sequence is TGTGCCACCCAGGGGGCGGGCACAGATACGCAGTATTTT. Its protein product is CATQGAGTDTQYF.